This TCR beta chain was captured by sequencing in a study of CD8+ T cells in alopecia areata (dated by TCRdb to the late 2010s). Background for the entire study: High-throughput TCRbeta sequencing was used to examine T cell clonal expansion in alopecia areata in both the C3H/HeJ mouse model and human patients. Scalp tissue and sorted CD4+ and CD8+ peripheral blood T cells from patchy and totalis/universalis alopecia areata patients and from healthy controls were covered by human TCRbeta sequencing. The RNA source kit depended on sample type: the PAXgene miRNA kit for fixed scalp, the miRNeasy kit for PBMCs, and the RNeasy kit for mouse skin. Scalp clonality was compared across normal scalp (n=4), patchy alopecia areata scalp (n=8), and alopecia totalis/universalis scalp (n=8). Amplification of TCRbeta CDR3 regions was done by immunoSEQ multiplex PCR using 35 Vbeta forward primers and 13 Jbeta reverse primers.

On the study overall, not on this receptor specifically: Compared with normal scalp, lesional scalp, particularly in alopecia totalis/universalis, had higher clonality and more expanded CD8+ clones, which suggests antigenic drive. Scalp TCR repertoire analysis is complicated because resident alphabeta T cells in normal human skin are also sequenced, whereas mouse skin is dominated by gammadelta T cells. Shared TCR sequences between patients were less evident than in mice, which may be partly attributable to HLA diversity in the patient population.

About this clone itself: Its antigen is not yet known. Base-call qualities are not available, and no considerably larger clone is one nucleotide away.

PBMCs were isolated by density centrifugation and stained for CD3, CD4 and CD8, and CD4+ and CD8+ T cells were sorted on a FACSAria. Unaffected controls provided scalp biopsies and blood samples. Libraries were made using the immunoSEQ multiplex PCR assay. RNA was extracted from all samples and reverse transcribed into cDNA, which served as template for TCR sequencing. SuperScript III was used for first-strand cDNA synthesis, primed with a 2:1 mix of oligo-dT and random hexamers. A synthetic immune receptor repertoire was used to gauge amplification bias, and whatever bias remained was removed computationally. Per the authors' processing: After raw reads were preprocessed to remove errors, the CDR3 was defined following IMGT conventions as running from the conserved cysteine to phenylalanine. Clonality was computed as 1 minus the Shannon entropy, with the entropy normalized by log2 of the number of productive unique TCRs. Scalp TCRbeta sequences were cross-referenced with sorted blood CD4 and CD8 repertoires so that the CD4 or CD8 identity of scalp clones could be inferred. Entries here come from immuneACCESS through TCRdb and include only in-frame sequences with V and J called. Some clones fail to appear in such tables; in the studies checked, an unresolved V gene covers under half of the shortfall, and the cause of the remainder is unknown. V and J calls and clone size are given by that table; D and trimming were obtained from the DNA. In all, the sample holds 150,000 to 200,000 clones, and 55% of those were seen once. The top ten hold 4% to 5.5% of the sample.

Clipping removes 2 bases from V and 4 bases from J, with 3 as the unmatched junction base count. CDR1 and CDR2, looked up from the germline V gene, are SGHRS and YFSETQ. Inclusive of the bounding cysteine and phenylalanine, the CDR3 is 14 residues long. Kept here is only the CDR3 DNA, which spans 42 bases and is read in frame from base 1. Material for sequencing was CD4+ T cells sorted from blood. The origin of this receptor is a human donor in good health. Recombination joined TRBV5-1 with TRBJ1-1, and 9 bases in between align with TRBD1. The CDR3 protein is CASSFGGQGTEAFF. The sequence in DNA is TGCGCCAGCAGCTTTGGGGGACAGGGCACTGAAGCTTTCTTT.